Listed here are 29 T cell receptor beta chains from one sample, sequenced in a study of CD8+CD57+ T cells in acquired aplastic anemia. Before being chosen for sequencing, patients had shown CD8+CD57+ cell expansion by flow cytometry. Profiling of TCR beta VDJ combinations and CDR3 sequences used genomic DNA as template. TCRdb itself ran the reads through MiXCR, one entry per CDR3 protein. The table shows more than 150,000 distinct CDR3 sequences, with less than 50% occurring only once. Sequenced sample: sorted CD4+, CD8+, or CD8+CD57+ T cells (not recorded which) from PBMCs. Every receptor here comes from a human donor with aplastic anemia.

Of note for this clonotype: A much larger clone is a single base away; this may be a read error. The V gene is TRBV12-3 or TRBV12-4, the J gene TRBJ1-5; 8 positions agree with TRBD1. This CDR3 is built from 15 residues. V trimming: 5 bases; J trimming: 6 bases; junction bases outside the gene matches: 9. CDR3 loop: CASSHGQGDGQPQHF. The CDR3 nucleotides are TGTGCCAGCAGTCACGGACAGGGAGACGGTCAGCCCCAGCATTTT.

This CDR3 reads CASSTVRGYEQYV. CDR3 sequence (DNA): TGTGCCAGTAGCACCGTGAGGGGCTACGAGCAGTACGTC. The chain carries TRBV19 and TRBJ2-7; D is possibly TRBD1 or TRBD2 (5 bases each). V was cut by 6 bases and J by 3 bases, with 12 bases left in between. Germline V gene data show CDR1 as LNHDA and CDR2 as SQIVND (reference sequence). This CDR3 has 13 amino acids.

The chain carries TRBV9 and TRBJ1-6; 10 nucleotides agree with TRBD1. This CDR3 region has 15 residues. Germline values: CDR1 SGDLS, CDR2 YYNGEE. The ends lost 3 bases at V and 9 bases at J; junction bases unmatched: 6. CDR3 bases: TGTGCCAGCAGCGACGAGGGACAGGGGTCTTCACCCCTCCACTTT. Protein sequence: CASSDEGQGSSPLHF. The full variable domain, with the rest looked up from reference TRBV9 and TRBJ1-6, is DSGVTQTPKHLITATGQRVTLRCSPRSGDLSVYWYQQSLDQGLQFLIQYYNGEERAKGNILERFSAQQFPDLHSELNLSSLELGDSALYFCASSDEGQGSSPLHFGNGTRLTVT.

The chain is built from TRBV24-1 and TRBJ2-5, with 7 bases aligning to TRBD1. Germline CDR1 is KGHDR and CDR2 is SFDVKD. The CDR3 has 14 residues. The junction had 13 bases not matched to a gene; V was cut back by 11 bases and J by 5 bases. The CDR3 nucleotides are TGTGCCAGTAGTAGCAAGGGGGCGCGGGAGACCCAGTACTTC. Protein: CASSSKGARETQYF.

The genes are TRBV7-2 and TRBJ2-7; 7 bases are shared with TRBD2. The CDR3 is made up of 15 amino acids. The V gene's germline CDR1 is SGHTA and CDR2 FQGNSA. The junction had 12 bases not matched to a gene; V was cut back by 7 bases and J by 3 bases. The DNA for the CDR3 is TGTGCCAGCACCCAAAGCGGGGCGGAGGTCTACGAGCAGTACTTC. It codes for CASTQSGAEVYEQYF.

CDR3 sequence: CASSFPFGGYTF. The CDR3 DNA is TGTGCCAGCAGCTTCCCCTTTGGAGGCTACACCTTC. This chain links TRBV7-2 with TRBJ1-2; D uncertain. The V end was cut by 3 bases, the J end by 8 bases, with 10 bases between. Per the germline V gene, CDR1 is SGHTA and CDR2 is FQGNSA. This CDR3 contains 12 residues.

Worth noting for this clonotype: At one end the junction does not follow the germline gene, possibly because of a read error. The chain links TRBV15 to TRBJ1-2; a possible D gene is TRBD1 (6 bases). Looked up from germline, CDR1 is LNHNV and CDR2 is YYDKDF (reference sequence). This CDR3 contains 14 residues. The CDR3 is CATSREGAGYDYTF. The CDR3 nucleotides are TGTGCCACCAGCAGAGAGGGGGCAGGTTATGACTACACCTTC.

The rearrangement uses TRBV7-2 and TRBJ2-7; D possibly corresponds to TRBD1 (5 bases). The DNA end is a closer match to TRBJ2-5, so the J assignment may be wrong. This CDR3 contains 14 residues. Germline CDR1 is SGHTA and CDR2 is FQGNSA. In nucleotides, the CDR3 is TGTGCCAGCGCAAGTGGGGCTTCACAAGAGACCCAGTACTTC. This codes for CASASGASQETQYF.

In regard to this clonotype: A much more abundant neighbour one base away suggests this may be a read error. V is TRBV3-1 and J is TRBJ1-2; D perhaps matches TRBD1 (6 bases). The ends were cut back, 5 bases at V and 12 bases at J, with 16 bases in the middle. The CDR3 length is 12 residues. Germline values: CDR1 LGHDT, CDR2 YNNKEL (reference sequence). The CDR3 DNA sequence: TGTGCCAGCAGCTTAAACAGGGAGGGCCACACCTTC. It encodes CASSLNREGHTF.

This clonotype was counted between two and nine times. The V and J genes are TRBV7-2 and TRBJ1-1; D possibly corresponds to TRBD1 (6 bases). The CDR3 runs 13 residues. The V end was cut by 1 base, the J end by 10 bases, with 13 bases between. CDR1 is SGHTA, CDR2 FQGNSA, per germline. The CDR3 nucleotides are TGTGCCAGCAGCTTAGGGGAGCGCAGGGGAGCTTTCTTT. Translating gives CASSLGERRGAFF.

In its sample, this clonotype was seen once. The chain has TRBV24-1 and TRBJ2-5; 14 bases are shared with TRBD2. Germline CDR1 is KGHDR and CDR2 is SFDVKD. V was pared by 8 bases and J by 5 bases, with 9 bases of the junction left unmatched. This CDR3 is built from 16 residues. This CDR3 is CATNSGTSGSRETQYF. The CDR3, as DNA: TGTGCCACCAATTCCGGGACTAGCGGGAGTAGGGAGACCCAGTACTTC.

In this sample, this clonotype turned up many times. The CDR3 is CASSIDQPGTFAYEQYF. The DNA for the CDR3 is TGTGCCAGTAGTATAGATCAACCCGGGACATTCGCCTACGAGCAGTACTTC. The chain employs TRBV19 and TRBJ2-7; a weak D match, TRBD1 (6 bases). Germline CDR1 LNHDA, CDR2 SQIVND (reference sequence). The ends were cut back, 0 bases at V and 2 bases at J, with 17 bases in the middle. This CDR3 is built from 17 residues.

The chain uses TRBV10-3 and TRBJ1-1; no definite D call. This CDR3 has 11 residues. Germline loops: CDR1 ENHRY, CDR2 SYGVKD. Trimming stripped 3 bases from V and 8 bases from J, with 7 bases between. CDR3 in amino acids: CAISDGREAFF. CDR3 nucleotide sequence: TGTGCCATCAGTGACGGAAGGGAAGCTTTCTTT.

As to this clonotype: At one boundary the junction diverges from the germline segment, which might be a read error. The chain links TRBV7-7 to TRBJ2-3, with D possibly being TRBD2 (5 bases). Germline CDR1 and CDR2: SSHAT and FNYEAQ (reference sequence). This CDR3 is 17 amino acids long. The CDR3 here is CASSLQRWSSSTDTQYF. In DNA form, the CDR3 reads TGTGCTAGCAGCTTACAGCGGTGGTCTTCTAGCACAGATACGCAGTATTTT.

The sample holds many counts of this clonotype. This chain joins TRBV7-2 and TRBJ2-5; 12 bases agree with TRBD1. The junction had 5 bases not matched to a gene; V was cut back by 5 bases and J by 1 base. The germline V gene encodes CDR1 SGHTA and CDR2 FQGNSA. CDR3 length: 16 amino acids. The chain's CDR3 is CASSPGTGGFQETQYF. CDR3 sequence (DNA): TGTGCCAGCAGCCCCGGGACAGGGGGCTTCCAAGAGACCCAGTACTTC.

This clonotype has a count of ten or more. Here the CDR3 reads CASSLDLTVNTEAFF. In nucleotides, the CDR3 is TGTGCCAGCAGCTTAGATCTTACGGTCAACACTGAAGCTTTCTTT. This chain uses TRBV11-3 with TRBJ1-1, with D hard to call. CDR1 and CDR2 from the germline V gene are SGHNT and YENEEA. The V end was cut by 0 bases, the J end by 2 bases, with 10 bases between. There are 15 residues in the CDR3.

The CDR3 spells CASSVGAGDTQYF. Here the CDR3 DNA reads TGTGCCAGCAGCGTAGGGGCGGGGGATACGCAGTATTTT. V gene TRBV9 combines with J gene TRBJ2-3, with a weak D call TRBD2 (6 bases). The CDR3 runs to 13 residues. Germline loops: CDR1 SGDLS, CDR2 YYNGEE. Trimming cost V 0 bases and J 6 bases, with 8 bases left between them.

The rearrangement links TRBV12-3 or TRBV12-4 to TRBJ1-6, with D uncertain. The CDR3 extends over 13 amino acids. The V gene lost 5 bases and the J gene lost 11 bases, with 13 bases spanning the gap. For the CDR3, the DNA is TGTGCCAGCAGTATCTCTCGGTCCGCACCCCTCCACTTT. This sequence encodes CASSISRSAPLHF.

The rearrangement uses TRBV27 and TRBJ2-4; 12 bases are a match to TRBD1. The CDR3 loop spans 16 amino acids. V gave up 5 bases and J gave up 2 bases; unmatched junction bases: 4. Germline V gives CDR1 MNHEY, CDR2 SMNVEV (reference sequence). The CDR3 coding sequence is TGTGCCAGCAGTCCGGGACAGGGGGCACCCAAAAACATTCAGTACTTC. It codes for CASSPGQGAPKNIQYF.

The J gene is TRBJ2-2, the V gene TRBV2, with 8 bases fitting TRBD1. This CDR3 comprises 13 residues. The V segment lost 7 bases and the J segment 7 bases; nucleotides outside the gene matches: 5. From germline, CDR1 is SNHLY and CDR2 FYNNEI. In DNA, the CDR3 is TGTGCCAGCACGGACAGGGCGGACGGGGAGCTGTTTTTT. This encodes CASTDRADGELFF.

This rearrangement joins TRBV19 to TRBJ1-1, with 8 bases identical to TRBD1. From germline, CDR1 is LNHDA and CDR2 SQIVND (reference sequence). The CDR3 sequence is 15 residues long. V gave up 7 bases and J gave up 3 bases; unmatched junction bases: 10. CDR3 DNA sequence: TGTGCCAGTAACGGCAGGGGGCATGAGGACACTGAAGCTTTCTTT. Its protein product is CASNGRGHEDTEAFF.

This clonotype was seen many times. The chain combines TRBV7-9 with TRBJ2-5, with 10 bases that match TRBD1. The CDR3 has 17 residues. Trimming took 4 bases from V and 4 from J; bases not matched to a gene: 12. CDR1 and CDR2 from the germline V gene are SEHNR and FQNEAQ (reference sequence). CDR3 bases: TGTGCCAGCAGCTCGTCTGACAGGGGGCGATTCCCAGAGACCCAGTACTTC. Encoded protein: CASSSSDRGRFPETQYF.

This sequence joins TRBV24-1 and TRBJ2-3, with 7 bases aligning to TRBD1. With 4 bases clipped from V and 2 bases from J, the junction kept 5 bases outside the gene matches. Germline CDR1 is KGHDR and CDR2 is SFDVKD. The CDR3 is 15 residues long. The CDR3 coding sequence is TGTGCCACCAGTGACCCGGGACAGTACACAGATACGCAGTATTTT. Translating it yields CATSDPGQYTDTQYF.

Notes on this clonotype: A much larger clone lies one base from this, so it may be a read error. J is TRBJ2-5 and V is TRBV6-2 or TRBV6-3; TRBD2 matches 11 bases. Germline CDR1 reads MNHEY; CDR2 reads SVGEGT. The CDR3 spans 15 residues. Trimming removed 8 bases from V and 6 bases from J; junction bases left unmatched: 11. CDR3 bases: TGTGCCAGCGGTTGGAGTAGCGGGGGGGCGCAGACCCAGTACTTC. It codes for CASGWSSGGAQTQYF.

The chain couples TRBV19 to TRBJ2-7; 9 nucleotides match TRBD1. The CDR3 runs to 15 residues. V lost 6 bases and J lost 3; bases outside the gene matches: 9. Germline V CDR1 and CDR2: LNHDA, SQIVND (reference sequence). CDR3 nucleotides: TGTGCCAGTAGGCAAACCGGGACAGGGAACTACGAGCAGTACGTC. Translating it yields CASRQTGTGNYEQYV.

This chain uses TRBV24-1 with TRBJ2-1, with a weak D call TRBD2 (5 bases). The V and J ends lost 5 bases and 7 bases respectively, with 17 bases between them. CDR3 length: 15 residues. Germline V gene sequence: CDR1 KGHDR, CDR2 SFDVKD. The CDR3, as DNA: TGTGCCACCAGTGGCGGGCCTACGGACGGGAATGAGCAGTTCTTC. Amino acids: CATSGGPTDGNEQFF.

This clonotype has a count of ten or more. The V gene is TRBV20-1, the J gene TRBJ2-3; no definite D call. This CDR3 spans 14 amino acids. Trimming left V 5 bases short and J 4 bases short, with 16 bases between. Germline V gene lookup returns CDR1 DFQATT and CDR2 SNEGSKA (reference sequence). DNA for the CDR3: TGCAGTGCTTGCAGAGACTTCAGCGCAGATACGCAGTATTTT. Protein product: CSACRDFSADTQYF.

This clonotype has ten or more counts. The chain combines TRBV6-1 with TRBJ2-3, with D possibly matching TRBD1 (6 bases). V was clipped by 6 bases and J by 2 bases, with 12 bases between them. CDR3 size: 14 residues. Per germline, CDR1 MNHNS and CDR2 SASEGT. CDR3 region: CASRDSVTTDTQYF. The CDR3 DNA reads TGTGCCAGCAGGGACAGCGTAACCACAGATACGCAGTATTTT.

Comment on this clonotype: The conserved final phenylalanine or tryptophan is absent from the CDR3, which likely points to a read error. J is TRBJ1-3 and V is TRBV6-1; a possible D gene is TRBD1 (5 bases). The CDR3 extends over 14 amino acids. From germline, CDR1 is MNHNS and CDR2 SASEGT. Trimming left V 6 bases short and J 3 bases short, with 12 bases between. CDR3 in DNA: TGTGCCAGCAGCCCTGGGGGGGTTGGAAACACCATATATTCT. This encodes CASSPGGVGNTIYS.